This T cell receptor (beta chain) was sequenced for a study of cytomegalovirus exposure and HLA in healthy donors. Amplification used 60 Vbeta primers and 13 Jbeta primers. The table came from immunoSEQ multiplex PCR; TCRdb's copy has only in-frame clones and leaves some out. The sample has about 75,000 clones. Sequencing was carried out using PBMCs. This TCR derives from a man aged 18 to 29 in good health and CMV-seropositive.

The CDR3 loop is CASSVEWQTNTGELFF. DNA of the CDR3: TGTGCCAGCAGCGTAGAATGGCAGACGAACACCGGGGAGCTGTTTTTT. V usage is TRBV9 and J usage is TRBJ2-2; no definite D call. There are 16 residues in the CDR3. Germline V gives CDR1 SGDLS, CDR2 YYNGEE. Between the trimmed V and J ends, which lost 0 bases and 0 bases, there was a span of 9 bases.